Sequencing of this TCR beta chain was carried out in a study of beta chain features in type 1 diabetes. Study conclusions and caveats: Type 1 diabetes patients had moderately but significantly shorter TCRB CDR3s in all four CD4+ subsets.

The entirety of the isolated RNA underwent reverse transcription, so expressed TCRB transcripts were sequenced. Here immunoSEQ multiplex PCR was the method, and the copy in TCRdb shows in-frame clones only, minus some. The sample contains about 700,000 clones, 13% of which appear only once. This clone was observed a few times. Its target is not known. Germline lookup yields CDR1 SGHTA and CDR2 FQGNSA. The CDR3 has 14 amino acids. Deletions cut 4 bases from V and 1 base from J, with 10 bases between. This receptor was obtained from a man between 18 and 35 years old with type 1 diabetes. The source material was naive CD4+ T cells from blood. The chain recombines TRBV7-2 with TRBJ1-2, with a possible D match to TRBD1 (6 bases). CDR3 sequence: CASSSYRVNYGYTF. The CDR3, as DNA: TGTGCCAGCAGCTCATACAGGGTTAACTATGGCTACACCTTC.